Presented here are 21 T cell receptor beta chains from one specimen sequenced in a study of blood T cell repertoires in COVID-19. Generated by immunoSEQ multiplex PCR, the TCRdb table keeps only in-frame clones and is missing some. The table includes 100,000 to 150,000 clones, roughly nine tenths detected once. Sequenced input: peripheral blood. These receptors all come from a woman aged 70 to 79 with COVID-19, enrolled during active disease.

For the CDR3, the DNA is TGTGCCAGCAAAAGGGACAGGAGCATGAACACTGAAGCTTTCTTT. Residues: CASKRDRSMNTEAFF. The chain links TRBV2 to TRBJ1-1; 8 nucleotides line up with TRBD1. The CDR3 extends over 15 amino acids. Losses at the gene ends were 7 bases for V and 0 bases for J; bases not matched to a gene: 7. The V gene's germline CDR1 is SNHLY and CDR2 FYNNEI.

The genes are TRBV3-1 (or the pseudogene TRBV3-2) and TRBJ2-7; the D gene is possibly TRBD2 (8 bases). Looked up from germline, CDR1 is LGHDT and CDR2 is YNNKEL (reference sequence). The V gene lost 3 bases and the J gene lost 2 bases, with 17 bases spanning the gap. The CDR3 has 16 residues. The DNA for the CDR3 is TGTGCCAGCAGCCACGGGGGGGCAGGGGGAACCTACGAGCAGTACTTC. As protein: CASSHGGAGGTYEQYF.

A single count supports this clone. This chain links TRBV6-6 with TRBJ1-5, with TRBD1 identical over 12 bases. The J segment lost 1 base and the V segment lost 6 bases, leaving 4 bases of the junction unmatched. Germline-derived CDR1 and CDR2 are MNHNY and SVGAGI (reference sequence). The CDR3 totals 16 residues. The CDR3: CASRSGTGGSNQPQHF. The CDR3 bases are TGTGCCAGCAGATCCGGGACAGGGGGCAGCAATCAGCCCCAGCATTTT.

The chain carries TRBV3-1 (or the pseudogene TRBV3-2) and TRBJ1-1; TRBD1 might be the D (5 bases). CDR1 and CDR2 (germline): LGHDT, YNNKEL (reference sequence). The CDR3 runs to 14 residues. The germline V and J ends were trimmed by 0 bases and 4 bases, with 9 bases remaining between them. CDR3 DNA: TGTGCCAGCAGCCAAGAATGGGGGGGCACTGAAGCTTTCTTT. Translating gives CASSQEWGGTEAFF.

This sequence joins TRBV3-1 (or the pseudogene TRBV3-2) and TRBJ1-3; no clear D. The V gene lost 3 bases and the J gene lost 1 base, with 7 bases spanning the gap. This CDR3 has 14 amino acids. CDR1 is LGHDT and CDR2 is YNNKEL in the germline V gene (reference sequence). CDR3 region: CASSQRNSGNTIYF. The CDR3 bases are TGTGCCAGCAGCCAGCGGAATTCTGGAAACACCATATATTTT.

The chain is built from TRBV10-1 and TRBJ2-7, with TRBD1 matching over 8 bases. Unmatched junction bases numbered 13, after V lost 2 bases and J lost 10 bases. Germline CDR1 and CDR2: WNHNN and SYGVQD (reference sequence). There are 15 residues in the CDR3. The CDR3 region is CASSEVPGQAHCQYF. The CDR3 DNA is TGCGCCAGCAGTGAGGTCCCGGGACAGGCCCACTGTCAGTACTTC.

This clone was picked up one time. This chain connects TRBV12-5 to TRBJ2-3; 9 bases map to TRBD2. The CDR3 is 18 amino acids. The ends lost 0 bases at V and 0 bases at J; junction bases unmatched: 7. Germline V gene sequence: CDR1 LGHNT, CDR2 FRNRAP. The CDR3 bases are TGTGCTAGTGGTTTGGTATTGGCGGGGGGGAATAGCACAGATACGCAGTATTTT. It specifies CASGLVLAGGNSTDTQYF.

The chain has TRBV5-1 and TRBJ1-2; 7 nucleotides match TRBD1. The V gene end was trimmed by 4 bases and the J gene end by 4 bases; junction bases not matched to a gene: 7. The CDR3 runs 14 residues. Germline V gives CDR1 SGHRS, CDR2 YFSETQ. As DNA, the CDR3 is TGCGCCAGCAGCAGGGATGCAGGGGGCTATGGCTACACCTTC. It specifies CASSRDAGGYGYTF.

The V call is TRBV30, the J call TRBJ1-2; tentatively, D is TRBD1 (5 bases). The CDR3 runs 13 residues. The V gene lost 1 base and the J gene lost 1 base, with 7 bases spanning the gap. Per germline, CDR1 GTSNPN and CDR2 SVGIG (reference sequence). The chain's CDR3 is CAWSGDSNYGYTF. The DNA for the CDR3 is TGTGCCTGGAGTGGTGACAGTAACTATGGCTACACCTTC.

The chain combines TRBV10-3 with TRBJ2-1; TRBD1 agrees at 9 bases. J gave up 3 bases and V 4 bases, and 4 bases lay outside the gene matches. The CDR3 extends over 15 amino acids. Germline V gene data show CDR1 as ENHRY and CDR2 as SYGVKD. CDR3 protein: CAISGGQGNYNEQFF. The CDR3 nucleotides are TGTGCCATCAGTGGGGGACAGGGAAACTACAATGAGCAGTTCTTC.

The chain carries TRBV29-1 and TRBJ2-2, with TRBD1 matching over 11 bases. This CDR3 has 13 amino acids. The junction had 4 bases not matched to a gene; V was cut back by 6 bases and J by 7 bases. Germline V gene sequence: CDR1 SQVTM, CDR2 ANQGSEA. The CDR3 bases are TGCAGCGTAGGACAGGGGGCCGGCGGGGAGCTGTTTTTT. Amino acid sequence: CSVGQGAGGELFF.

The V and J genes are TRBV7-2 and TRBJ1-5; weak D call: TRBD1 (6 bases). Germline CDR1 SGHTA, CDR2 FQGNSA. This CDR3 has 15 amino acids. V lost 4 bases and J lost 5, with 15 bases in between. As DNA, the CDR3 is TGTGCCAGCAGCTCCTCCGGGACACCGGATCAGCCCCAGCATTTT. The encoded protein is CASSSSGTPDQPQHF.

The chain combines TRBV19 with TRBJ2-5, with D possibly being TRBD1 (7 bases). There are 14 residues in the CDR3. Germline lookup yields CDR1 LNHDA and CDR2 SQIVND (reference sequence). Trimming cost V 5 bases and J 5 bases, with 15 bases left between them. The CDR3 is CASSLTGRRETQYF. In DNA form, the CDR3 reads TGTGCCAGTAGTTTGACAGGGAGGCGGGAGACCCAGTACTTC. The whole variable domain, filled in from reference TRBV19 and TRBJ2-5, reads DGGITQSPKYLFRKEGQNVTLSCEQNLNHDAMYWYRQDPGQGLRLIYYSQIVNDFQKGDIAEGYSVSREKKESFPLTVTSAQKNPTAFYLCASSLTGRRETQYFGPGTRLLVL.

This clone is a singleton in its sample. The chain carries TRBV27 and TRBJ1-6, with D tentatively TRBD1 (5 bases). The CDR3 spans 14 residues. Deletions cut 2 bases from V and 10 bases from J, with 12 bases between. The germline gives CDR1 MNHEY, CDR2 SMNVEV (reference sequence). The CDR3, as DNA: TGTGCCAGCAGTTTAGCGCCGCGGGGGTCACCCCTCCACTTT. Translation: CASSLAPRGSPLHF.

The rearrangement uses TRBV11-1 and TRBJ1-1, with 9 nucleotides matching TRBD1. This CDR3 has 14 amino acids. J was trimmed by 4 bases and V by 6 bases; bases with no gene match: 6. Germline CDR1 is SGHAT and CDR2 is FQDESV (reference sequence). The CDR3 sequence is CASRGTGRGTEAFF. CDR3 DNA sequence: TGTGCCAGCAGGGGGACAGGGCGGGGCACTGAAGCTTTCTTT.

The CDR3 spells CASNREDYGYTF. CDR3 bases: TGTGCCAGTAACAGGGAAGACTATGGCTACACCTTC. The rearrangement links TRBV2 to TRBJ1-2, with D tentatively TRBD1 (6 bases). The CDR3 runs to 12 residues. The ends were cut back, 9 bases at V and 3 bases at J, with 11 bases in the middle. Germline V gene lookup returns CDR1 SNHLY and CDR2 FYNNEI.

The chain recombines TRBV5-1 with TRBJ2-1, with TRBD2 matching 9 bases. The CDR3 has 14 residues. Looked up from germline, CDR1 is SGHRS and CDR2 is YFSETQ. Trimming removed 2 bases from V and 6 bases from J; junction bases left unmatched: 3. CDR3 in DNA: TGCGCCAGCAGCTTAGTAGCGGGGGTCAATGAGCAGTTCTTC. It is translated as CASSLVAGVNEQFF.

V and J are TRBV2 and TRBJ1-5; TRBD1 matches 8 bases. In germline, CDR1 is SNHLY, CDR2 FYNNEI. This CDR3 is 15 amino acids long. V gave up 4 bases and J gave up 5 bases; unmatched junction bases: 7. The CDR3 nucleotides read TGTGCCAGCAGTGCTCAACAGGGGGATCATCAGCCCCAGCATTTT. Its protein is CASSAQQGDHQPQHF.

This chain joins TRBV12-3 or TRBV12-4 and TRBJ2-4; 8 bases map to TRBD1. The CDR3 contains 12 residues. J gave up 11 bases and V 5 bases, and 5 bases lay outside the gene matches. The CDR3: CASSLQGGFQYF. The CDR3 DNA reads TGTGCCAGCAGTCTACAGGGGGGCTTTCAGTACTTC.

J is TRBJ1-5 and V is TRBV2; no clear D gene. Germline-derived CDR1 and CDR2 are SNHLY and FYNNEI. This CDR3 region has 13 residues. V was trimmed by 0 bases and J by 9 bases, leaving 9 bases between them. CDR3 sequence (DNA): TGTGCCAGCAGTGAAGCGCTACTGCTGCCCCAGCATTTT. Amino acid sequence: CASSEALLLPQHF.

The gene calls are TRBV7-2 and TRBJ2-5; D gene unclear. The CDR3 runs to 14 residues. The germline V gene encodes CDR1 SGHTA and CDR2 FQGNSA. Trimming shortened V by 4 bases and J by 4 bases, and 13 bases separated the two germline ends. CDR3: CASSSANTGETQYF. The CDR3 DNA reads as TGTGCCAGCAGCTCGGCCAACACGGGAGAGACCCAGTACTTC.